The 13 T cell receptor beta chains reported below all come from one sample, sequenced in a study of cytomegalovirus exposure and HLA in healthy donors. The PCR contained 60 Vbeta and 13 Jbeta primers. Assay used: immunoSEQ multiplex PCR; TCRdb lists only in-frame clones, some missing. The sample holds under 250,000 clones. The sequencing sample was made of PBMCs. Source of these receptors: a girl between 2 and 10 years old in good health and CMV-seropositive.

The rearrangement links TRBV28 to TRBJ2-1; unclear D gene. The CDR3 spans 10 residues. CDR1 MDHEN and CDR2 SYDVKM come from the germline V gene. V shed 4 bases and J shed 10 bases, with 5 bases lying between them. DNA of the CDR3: TGTGCCAGCAGTTCCCGGGAGCAGTTCTTC. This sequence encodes CASSSREQFF.

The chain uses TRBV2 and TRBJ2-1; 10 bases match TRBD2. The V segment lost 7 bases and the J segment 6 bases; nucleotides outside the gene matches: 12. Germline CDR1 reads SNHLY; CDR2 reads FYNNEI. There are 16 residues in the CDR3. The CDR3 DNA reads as TGTGCCAGCACCAGACGGCCTAGCGGGAGTGCCAATGAGCAGTTCTTC. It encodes CASTRRPSGSANEQFF.

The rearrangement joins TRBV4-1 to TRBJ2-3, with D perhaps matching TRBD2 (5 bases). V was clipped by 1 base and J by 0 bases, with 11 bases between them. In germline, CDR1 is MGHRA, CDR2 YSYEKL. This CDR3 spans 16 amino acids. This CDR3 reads CASSQVVALSTDTQYF. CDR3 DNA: TGCGCCAGCAGCCAAGTCGTAGCGCTTAGCACAGATACGCAGTATTTT.

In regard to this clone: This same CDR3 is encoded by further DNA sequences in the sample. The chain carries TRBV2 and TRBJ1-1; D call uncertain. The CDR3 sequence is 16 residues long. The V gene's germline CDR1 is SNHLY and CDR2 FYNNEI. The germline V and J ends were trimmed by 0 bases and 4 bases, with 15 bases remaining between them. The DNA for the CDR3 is TGTGCCAGCAGTGAAGCCCCCCAAAGCCTAGGCACTGAAGCTTTCTTT. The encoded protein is CASSEAPQSLGTEAFF.

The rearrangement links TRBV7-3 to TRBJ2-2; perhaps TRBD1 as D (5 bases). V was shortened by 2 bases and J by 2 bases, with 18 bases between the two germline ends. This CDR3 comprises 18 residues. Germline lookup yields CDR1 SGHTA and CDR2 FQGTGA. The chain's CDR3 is CASSLDGAKGFNTGELFF. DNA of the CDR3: TGTGCCAGCAGCTTAGACGGAGCGAAGGGGTTCAACACCGGGGAGCTGTTTTTT.

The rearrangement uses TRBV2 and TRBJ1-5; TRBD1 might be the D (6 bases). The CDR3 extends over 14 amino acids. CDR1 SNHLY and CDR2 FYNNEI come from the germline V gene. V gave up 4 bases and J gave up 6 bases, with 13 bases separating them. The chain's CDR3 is CASSAETGLQPQHF. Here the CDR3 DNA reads TGTGCCAGCAGTGCCGAGACAGGTCTTCAGCCCCAGCATTTT.

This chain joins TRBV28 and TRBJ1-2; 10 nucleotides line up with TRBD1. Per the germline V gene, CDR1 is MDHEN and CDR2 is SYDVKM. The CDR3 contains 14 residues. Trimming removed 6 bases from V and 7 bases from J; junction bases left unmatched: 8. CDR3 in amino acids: CASRELGTGVGYTF. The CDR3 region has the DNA TGTGCCAGCAGGGAATTAGGGACAGGGGTTGGCTACACCTTC.

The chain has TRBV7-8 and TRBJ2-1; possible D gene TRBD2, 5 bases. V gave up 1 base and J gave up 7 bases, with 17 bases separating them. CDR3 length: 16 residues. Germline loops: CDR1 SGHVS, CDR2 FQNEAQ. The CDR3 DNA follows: TGTGCCAGCAGCTTAGGCATGGGAGTATCCAGGAATGAGCAGTTCTTC. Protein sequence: CASSLGMGVSRNEQFF.

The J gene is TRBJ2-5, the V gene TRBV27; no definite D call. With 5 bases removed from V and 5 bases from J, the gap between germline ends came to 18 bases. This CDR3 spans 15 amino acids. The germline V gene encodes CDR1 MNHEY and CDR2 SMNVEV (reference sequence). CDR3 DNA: TGTGCCAGCAGTCCCTCATACACGTCCAGGGAGACCCAGTACTTC. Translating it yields CASSPSYTSRETQYF.

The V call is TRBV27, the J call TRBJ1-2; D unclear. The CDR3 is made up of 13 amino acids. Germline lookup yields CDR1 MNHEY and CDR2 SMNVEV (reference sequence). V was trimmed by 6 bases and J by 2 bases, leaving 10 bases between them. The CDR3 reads CASSRAGNYGYTF. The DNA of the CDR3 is TGTGCCAGCAGCCGCGCGGGGAACTATGGCTACACCTTC.

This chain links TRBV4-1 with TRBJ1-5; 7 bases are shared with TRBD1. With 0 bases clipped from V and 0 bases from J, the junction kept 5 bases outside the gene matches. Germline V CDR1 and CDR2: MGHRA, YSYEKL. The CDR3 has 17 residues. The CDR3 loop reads CASSQDDRAYSNQPQHF. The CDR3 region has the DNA TGCGCCAGCAGCCAAGATGACAGGGCGTATAGCAATCAGCCCCAGCATTTT.

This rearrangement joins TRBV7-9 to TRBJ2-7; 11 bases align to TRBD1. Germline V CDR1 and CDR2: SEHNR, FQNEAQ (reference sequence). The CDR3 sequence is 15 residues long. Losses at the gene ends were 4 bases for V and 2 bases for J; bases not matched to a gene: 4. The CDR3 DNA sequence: TGTGCCAGCAGCTCCCCGGGACAGGGGGCCTACGAGCAGTACTTC. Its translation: CASSSPGQGAYEQYF. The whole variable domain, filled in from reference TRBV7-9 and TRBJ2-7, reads DTGVSQNPRHKITKRGQNVTFRCDPISEHNRLYWYRQTLGQGPEFLTYFQNEAQLEKSRLLSDRFSAERPKGSFSTLEIQRTEQGDSAMYLCASSSPGQGAYEQYFGPGTRLTVT.

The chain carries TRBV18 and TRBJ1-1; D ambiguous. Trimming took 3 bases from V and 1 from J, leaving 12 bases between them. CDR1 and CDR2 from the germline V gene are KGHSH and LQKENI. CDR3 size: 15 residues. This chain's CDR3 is CASSPEQPGNTEAFF. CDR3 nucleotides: TGTGCCAGCTCACCCGAGCAACCCGGGAACACTGAAGCTTTCTTT.